This T cell receptor (beta chain) emerged from a study of control samples from healthy donors and cancer patients. Libraries were prepared by immunoSEQ multiplex PCR; TCRdb keeps only in-frame clonotypes and omits some of them. Its listing shows about 190,000 clones. Trimming removed 1 base from V and 2 bases from J, with 13 bases in between. The CDR3 runs to 16 residues. Germline V CDR1 and CDR2: LGHNA, YNFKEQ. The rearrangement links TRBV4-2 to TRBJ2-3; D ambiguous. Sequencing was performed on blood. The sequence was collected from a woman younger than 45 in good health. As DNA, the CDR3 is TGTGCCAGCAGCCAAGCTCCGGCTCTCCTCACAGATACGCAGTATTTT. As protein: CASSQAPALLTDTQYF.